One sample yielded the 8 T cell receptor beta chains listed below, sequenced in a study of OX40 agonist ivuxolimab in advanced cancers. Clones were sequenced by immunoSEQ multiplex PCR, and TCRdb holds only the in-frame ones, with some missing. The repertoire holds more than 70,000 clones, with about 89% as singletons. The sequenced sample was CD4+ or CD8+ T cells sorted from blood, obtained in a trial of the OX40 agonist ivuxolimab. These receptors came from an adult with an advanced solid tumor such as melanoma, head and neck, liver or kidney cancer.

This sequence joins TRBV5-1 and TRBJ1-6; D not certain. The CDR3 spans 17 residues. The germline V gene encodes CDR1 SGHRS and CDR2 YFSETQ. V gave up 0 bases and J gave up 9 bases, with 19 bases separating them. CDR3 DNA sequence: TGCGCCAGCAGCTTGGGCACAGACCGTTTTCCTATTTCACCCCTCCACTTT. As protein: CASSLGTDRFPISPLHF. The full variable domain, rest sourced from reference TRBV5-1 and TRBJ1-6, is KAGVTQTPRYLIKTRGQQVTLSCSPISGHRSVSWYQQTPGQGLQFLFEYFSETQRNKGNFPGRFSGRQFSNSRSEMNVSTLELGDSALYLCASSLGTDRFPISPLHFGNGTRLTVT.

This sequence joins TRBV7-2 and TRBJ2-3, with 12 bases fitting TRBD2. With V trimmed by 5 bases and J by 8 bases, 14 bases remained unmatched. This CDR3 has 17 amino acids. Germline V CDR1 and CDR2: SGHTA, FQGNSA. DNA of the CDR3: TGTGCCAGCAGCCGACTAGCGGGAGCCCTAACTGGGGGTACGCAGTATTTT. This codes for CASSRLAGALTGGTQYF.

The CDR3 bases are TGTGCCACCCGGGGGGTGGCGAGCGCCGGGGAGCTGTTTTTT. Translated, it gives CATRGVASAGELFF. The V and J genes are TRBV10-3 and TRBJ2-2, with TRBD2 matching 7 bases. Germline assignment: CDR1 ENHRY and CDR2 SYGVKD. The J segment lost 6 bases and the V segment lost 10 bases, leaving 11 bases of the junction unmatched. The CDR3 length is 14 residues.

The chain combines TRBV13 with TRBJ2-1, with 7 positions matching TRBD1. Germline lookup yields CDR1 PRHDT and CDR2 FYEKMQ (reference sequence). The V and J ends lost 3 bases and 0 bases, in that order; junction bases with no gene match: 5. This CDR3 spans 16 amino acids. Here the CDR3 reads CASSLVQGYSYNEQFF. The CDR3 bases are TGTGCCAGCAGCTTGGTACAGGGGTACTCCTACAATGAGCAGTTCTTC.

The gene calls are TRBV5-1 and TRBJ1-2; D not certain. The germline CDR1 and CDR2 sequences are SGHRS and YFSETQ. This CDR3 comprises 12 residues. Deletions cut 0 bases from V and 6 bases from J, with 6 bases between. CDR3 nucleotide sequence: TGCGCCAGCAGCTTGGTGGGGAATGGCTACACCTTC. Amino acid sequence: CASSLVGNGYTF.

The chain uses TRBV5-1 and TRBJ1-1, with D possibly TRBD1 on 5 matching bases. Looked up from germline, CDR1 is SGHRS and CDR2 is YFSETQ. Between the trimmed V and J ends, which lost 4 bases and 2 bases, there was a span of 15 bases. This CDR3 has 15 residues. The CDR3 spells CASSPRERGNTEAFF. CDR3 bases: TGCGCCAGCAGCCCCAGGGAGCGGGGTAACACTGAAGCTTTCTTT.

This chain links TRBV21-1 with TRBJ2-7; the table gives TRBD2 as D, unverified against the DNA. TRBV21-1 corresponds to a pseudogene. CDR3 size: 12 residues. CDR3 sequence reads: CASWGGRYEQYF. In nucleotides, the CDR3 is TGTGCCAGCTGGGGGGGCCGTTACGAGCAGTACTTC.

The V gene is TRBV5-6, the J gene TRBJ2-7; D is perhaps TRBD1 or TRBD2 (6 bases each). In germline, CDR1 is SGHDT, CDR2 YYEEEE. The ends were cut back, 2 bases at V and 3 bases at J, with 15 bases in the middle. The length of the CDR3 is 15 residues. The CDR3 DNA is TGTGCCAGCAGCTTTTCGACAGGAGGGTTCTACGAGCAGTACTTC. Its protein is CASSFSTGGFYEQYF. Full variable domain (outside the CDR3, taken from reference TRBV5-6 and TRBJ2-7): DAGVTQSPTHLIKTRGQQVTLRCSPKSGHDTVSWYQQALGQGPQFIFQYYEEEERQRGNFPDRFSGHQFPNYSSELNVNALLLGDSALYLCASSFSTGGFYEQYFGPGTRLTVT.